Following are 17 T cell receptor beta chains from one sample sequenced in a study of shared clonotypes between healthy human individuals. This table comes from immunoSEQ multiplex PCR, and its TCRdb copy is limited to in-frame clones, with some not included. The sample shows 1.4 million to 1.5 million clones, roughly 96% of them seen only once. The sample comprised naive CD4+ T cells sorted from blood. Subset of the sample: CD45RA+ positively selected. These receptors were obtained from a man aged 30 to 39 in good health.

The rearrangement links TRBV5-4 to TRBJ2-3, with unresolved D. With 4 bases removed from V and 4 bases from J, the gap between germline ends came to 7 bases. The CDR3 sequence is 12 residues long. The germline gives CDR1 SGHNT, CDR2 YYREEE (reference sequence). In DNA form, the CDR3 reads TGTGCCAGCAGCACCCCGTCAGATACGCAGTATTTT. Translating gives CASSTPSDTQYF.

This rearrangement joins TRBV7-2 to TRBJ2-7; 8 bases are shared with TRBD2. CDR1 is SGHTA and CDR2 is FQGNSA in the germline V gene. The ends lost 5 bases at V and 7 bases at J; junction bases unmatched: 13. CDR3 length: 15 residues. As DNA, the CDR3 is TGTGCCAGCAGCACCCTAGCGGGTGGCGGGTTGGAGCAGTACTTC. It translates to CASSTLAGGGLEQYF.

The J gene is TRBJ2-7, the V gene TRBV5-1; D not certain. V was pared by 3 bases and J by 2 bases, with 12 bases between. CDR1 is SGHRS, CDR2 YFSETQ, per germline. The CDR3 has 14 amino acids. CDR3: CASSYSPAAYEQYF. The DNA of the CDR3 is TGCGCCAGCAGCTATTCTCCAGCAGCCTACGAGCAGTACTTC.

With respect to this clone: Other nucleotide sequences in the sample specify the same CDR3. The CDR3 is CASSARDRGYEQYF. The CDR3 region has the DNA TGTGCCAGCAGCGCCCGGGACAGGGGCTACGAGCAGTACTTC. The rearrangement uses TRBV9 and TRBJ2-7; 10 nucleotides agree with TRBD1. V gave up 3 bases and J gave up 3 bases; unmatched junction bases: 3. The CDR3 extends over 14 amino acids. The germline V gene has CDR1 SGDLS and CDR2 YYNGEE.

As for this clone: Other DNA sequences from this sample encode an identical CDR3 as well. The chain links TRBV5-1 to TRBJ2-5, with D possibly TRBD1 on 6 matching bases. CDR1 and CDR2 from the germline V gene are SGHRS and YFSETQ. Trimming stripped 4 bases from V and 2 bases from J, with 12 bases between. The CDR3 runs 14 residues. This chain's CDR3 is CASSPGGQQETQYF. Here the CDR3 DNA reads TGCGCCAGCAGCCCAGGTGGACAGCAAGAGACCCAGTACTTC.

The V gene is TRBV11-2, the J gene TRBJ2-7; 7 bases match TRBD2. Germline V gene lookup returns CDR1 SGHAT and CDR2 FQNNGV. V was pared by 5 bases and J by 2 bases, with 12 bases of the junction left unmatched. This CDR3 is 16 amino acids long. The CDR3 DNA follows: TGTGCCAGCAGCCGCCTCCCTCTGAGCGGGACCTACGAGCAGTACTTC. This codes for CASSRLPLSGTYEQYF.

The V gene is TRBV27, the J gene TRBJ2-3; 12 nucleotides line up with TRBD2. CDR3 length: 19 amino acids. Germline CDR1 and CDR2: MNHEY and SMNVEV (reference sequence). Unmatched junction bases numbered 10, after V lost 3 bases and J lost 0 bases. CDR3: CASSLGNDLAGGSTDTQYF. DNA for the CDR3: TGTGCCAGCAGTTTGGGTAACGATCTAGCGGGAGGGAGCACAGATACGCAGTATTTT.

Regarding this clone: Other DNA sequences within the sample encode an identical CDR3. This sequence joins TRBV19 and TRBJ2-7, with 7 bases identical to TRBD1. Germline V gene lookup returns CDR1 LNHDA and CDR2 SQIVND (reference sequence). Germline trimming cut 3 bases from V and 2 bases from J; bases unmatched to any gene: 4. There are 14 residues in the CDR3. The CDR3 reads CASSMGQGAYEQYF. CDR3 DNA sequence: TGTGCCAGTAGTATGGGGCAGGGGGCCTACGAGCAGTACTTC.

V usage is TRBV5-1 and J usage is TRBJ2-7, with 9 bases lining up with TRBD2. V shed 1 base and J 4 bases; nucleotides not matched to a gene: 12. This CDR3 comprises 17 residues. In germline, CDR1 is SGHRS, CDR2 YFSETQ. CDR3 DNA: TGCGCCAGCAGCTTGTTGGCGTCCCTAGCGGGATCTTACGAGCAGTACTTC. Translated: CASSLLASLAGSYEQYF.

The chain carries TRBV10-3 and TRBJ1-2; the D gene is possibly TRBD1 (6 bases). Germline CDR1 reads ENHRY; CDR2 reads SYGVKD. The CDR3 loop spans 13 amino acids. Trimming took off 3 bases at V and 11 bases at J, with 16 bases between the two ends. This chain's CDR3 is CAISEGQYIRYTF. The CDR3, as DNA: TGTGCCATCAGTGAAGGACAGTATATCCGATACACCTTC.

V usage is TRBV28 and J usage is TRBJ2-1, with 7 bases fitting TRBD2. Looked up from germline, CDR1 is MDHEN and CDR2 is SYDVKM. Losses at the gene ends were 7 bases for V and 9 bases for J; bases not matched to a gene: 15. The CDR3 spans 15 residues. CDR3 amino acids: CASKGPSGTWAEQFF. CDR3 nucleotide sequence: TGTGCCAGCAAAGGACCTAGCGGAACGTGGGCTGAGCAGTTCTTC.

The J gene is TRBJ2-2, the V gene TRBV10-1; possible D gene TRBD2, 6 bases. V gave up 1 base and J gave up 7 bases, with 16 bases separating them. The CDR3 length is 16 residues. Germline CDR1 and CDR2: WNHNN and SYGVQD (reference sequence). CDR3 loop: CASSELAEGAGGELFF. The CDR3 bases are TGCGCCAGCAGTGAGTTAGCGGAGGGAGCGGGCGGGGAGCTGTTTTTT.

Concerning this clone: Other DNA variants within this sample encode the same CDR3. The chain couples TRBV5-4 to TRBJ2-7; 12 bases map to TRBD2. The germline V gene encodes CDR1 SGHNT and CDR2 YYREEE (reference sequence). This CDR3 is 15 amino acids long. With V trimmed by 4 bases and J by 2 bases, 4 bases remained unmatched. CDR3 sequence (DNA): TGTGCCAGCAGCCCGGGACTAGCGGGCCCCTACGAGCAGTACTTC. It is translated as CASSPGLAGPYEQYF. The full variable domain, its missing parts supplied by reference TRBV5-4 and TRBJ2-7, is ETGVTQSPTHLIKTRGQQVTLRCSSQSGHNTVSWYQQALGQGPQFIFQYYREEENGRGNFPPRFSGLQFPNYSSELNVNALELDDSALYLCASSPGLAGPYEQYFGPGTRLTVT.

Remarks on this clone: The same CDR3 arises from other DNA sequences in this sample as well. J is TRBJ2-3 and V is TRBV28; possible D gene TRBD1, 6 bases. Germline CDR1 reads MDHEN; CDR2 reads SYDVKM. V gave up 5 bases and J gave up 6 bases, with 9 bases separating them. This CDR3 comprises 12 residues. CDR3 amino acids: CASSTGLDTQYF. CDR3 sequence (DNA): TGTGCCAGCAGTACAGGGTTGGATACGCAGTATTTT.

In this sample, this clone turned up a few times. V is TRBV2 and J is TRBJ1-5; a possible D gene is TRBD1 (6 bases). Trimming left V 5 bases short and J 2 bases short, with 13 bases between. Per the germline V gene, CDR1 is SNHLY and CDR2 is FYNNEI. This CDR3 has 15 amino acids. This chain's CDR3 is CASSRDTAGNQPQHF. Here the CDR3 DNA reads TGTGCCAGCAGTAGGGACACCGCTGGCAATCAGCCCCAGCATTTT.

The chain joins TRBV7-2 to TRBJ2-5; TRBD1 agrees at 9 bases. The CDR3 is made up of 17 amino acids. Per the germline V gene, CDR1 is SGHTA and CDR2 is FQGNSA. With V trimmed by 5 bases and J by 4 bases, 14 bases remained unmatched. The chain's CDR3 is CASSLLPTGGAGETQYF. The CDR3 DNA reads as TGTGCCAGCAGCCTTCTACCTACAGGGGGCGCCGGAGAGACCCAGTACTTC.

CDR3 protein: CASSSGESGGYTF. The CDR3 DNA is TGTGCCAGCAGCTCTGGGGAGAGCGGTGGCTACACCTTC. The chain joins TRBV7-8 to TRBJ1-2; D not resolved. This CDR3 has 13 residues. V lost 4 bases, J lost 7 bases, and 13 bases lay in between. Germline lookup yields CDR1 SGHVS and CDR2 FQNEAQ.